This TCR beta chain comes out of a study of T cell changes during pregnancy in multiple sclerosis. Trimming cost V 4 bases and J 6 bases; bases outside gene matches: 2. CDR1 and CDR2 from the germline V gene are SGHRS and YFSETQ. The length of the CDR3 is 13 residues. Generated by immunoSEQ multiplex PCR, the TCRdb table keeps only in-frame clones and is missing some. The table records 45,000 to 60,000 clones, 85% to 90% of them present only once. V gene TRBV5-1 combines with J gene TRBJ2-1, with 9 bases fitting TRBD1. The origin of this receptor is a female donor with multiple sclerosis, enrolled in a pregnancy study. The sequences come from peripheral blood, collected in the first trimester of pregnancy. The CDR3 DNA reads TGCGCCAGCAGCCTGACAGGGGGCAATGAGCAGTTCTTC. Its protein product is CASSLTGGNEQFF.